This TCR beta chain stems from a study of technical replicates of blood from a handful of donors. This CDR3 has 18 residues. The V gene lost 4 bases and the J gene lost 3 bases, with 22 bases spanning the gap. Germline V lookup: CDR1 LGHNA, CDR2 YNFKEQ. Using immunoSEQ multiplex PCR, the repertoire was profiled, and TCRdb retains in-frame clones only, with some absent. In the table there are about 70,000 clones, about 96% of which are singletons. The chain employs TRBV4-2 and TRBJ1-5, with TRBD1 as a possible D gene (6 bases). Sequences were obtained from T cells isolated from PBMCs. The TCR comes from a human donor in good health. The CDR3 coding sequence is TGTGCCAGCAGCCCGGCGCGGCTAAAGGGGGTTAACAATCAGCCCCAGCATTTT. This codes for CASSPARLKGVNNQPQHF.